The T cell receptor beta chain under discussion was sequenced for a study of blood T cell repertoires in COVID-19. Study context: Sites in the United States, Italy and Spain provided acute and convalescent COVID-19 samples.

As processed by the authors: Estimates of nucleated cell counts were drawn from the amplification of reference gene primers. Measured with immunoSEQ multiplex PCR; TCRdb has only the in-frame clones, and not every one. V and J calls and clone size follow that table, whereas D and trimming were derived from the DNA. The sample lists some 140,000 clones, over 60% occurring once. The sample taken for sequencing was peripheral blood. This clonotype was obtained from a man older than 75 with acute or convalescent COVID-19.

The DNA of the CDR3 is TGTGCCAGCAGTCCCGCAGGACAGGGTTTTTATGGCTACACCTTC. Its protein is CASSPAGQGFYGYTF. This chain connects TRBV28 to TRBJ1-2; 8 positions match TRBD1. Losses at the gene ends were 5 bases for V and 5 bases for J; bases not matched to a gene: 10. The germline gives CDR1 MDHEN, CDR2 SYDVKM. The length of the CDR3 is 15 residues.